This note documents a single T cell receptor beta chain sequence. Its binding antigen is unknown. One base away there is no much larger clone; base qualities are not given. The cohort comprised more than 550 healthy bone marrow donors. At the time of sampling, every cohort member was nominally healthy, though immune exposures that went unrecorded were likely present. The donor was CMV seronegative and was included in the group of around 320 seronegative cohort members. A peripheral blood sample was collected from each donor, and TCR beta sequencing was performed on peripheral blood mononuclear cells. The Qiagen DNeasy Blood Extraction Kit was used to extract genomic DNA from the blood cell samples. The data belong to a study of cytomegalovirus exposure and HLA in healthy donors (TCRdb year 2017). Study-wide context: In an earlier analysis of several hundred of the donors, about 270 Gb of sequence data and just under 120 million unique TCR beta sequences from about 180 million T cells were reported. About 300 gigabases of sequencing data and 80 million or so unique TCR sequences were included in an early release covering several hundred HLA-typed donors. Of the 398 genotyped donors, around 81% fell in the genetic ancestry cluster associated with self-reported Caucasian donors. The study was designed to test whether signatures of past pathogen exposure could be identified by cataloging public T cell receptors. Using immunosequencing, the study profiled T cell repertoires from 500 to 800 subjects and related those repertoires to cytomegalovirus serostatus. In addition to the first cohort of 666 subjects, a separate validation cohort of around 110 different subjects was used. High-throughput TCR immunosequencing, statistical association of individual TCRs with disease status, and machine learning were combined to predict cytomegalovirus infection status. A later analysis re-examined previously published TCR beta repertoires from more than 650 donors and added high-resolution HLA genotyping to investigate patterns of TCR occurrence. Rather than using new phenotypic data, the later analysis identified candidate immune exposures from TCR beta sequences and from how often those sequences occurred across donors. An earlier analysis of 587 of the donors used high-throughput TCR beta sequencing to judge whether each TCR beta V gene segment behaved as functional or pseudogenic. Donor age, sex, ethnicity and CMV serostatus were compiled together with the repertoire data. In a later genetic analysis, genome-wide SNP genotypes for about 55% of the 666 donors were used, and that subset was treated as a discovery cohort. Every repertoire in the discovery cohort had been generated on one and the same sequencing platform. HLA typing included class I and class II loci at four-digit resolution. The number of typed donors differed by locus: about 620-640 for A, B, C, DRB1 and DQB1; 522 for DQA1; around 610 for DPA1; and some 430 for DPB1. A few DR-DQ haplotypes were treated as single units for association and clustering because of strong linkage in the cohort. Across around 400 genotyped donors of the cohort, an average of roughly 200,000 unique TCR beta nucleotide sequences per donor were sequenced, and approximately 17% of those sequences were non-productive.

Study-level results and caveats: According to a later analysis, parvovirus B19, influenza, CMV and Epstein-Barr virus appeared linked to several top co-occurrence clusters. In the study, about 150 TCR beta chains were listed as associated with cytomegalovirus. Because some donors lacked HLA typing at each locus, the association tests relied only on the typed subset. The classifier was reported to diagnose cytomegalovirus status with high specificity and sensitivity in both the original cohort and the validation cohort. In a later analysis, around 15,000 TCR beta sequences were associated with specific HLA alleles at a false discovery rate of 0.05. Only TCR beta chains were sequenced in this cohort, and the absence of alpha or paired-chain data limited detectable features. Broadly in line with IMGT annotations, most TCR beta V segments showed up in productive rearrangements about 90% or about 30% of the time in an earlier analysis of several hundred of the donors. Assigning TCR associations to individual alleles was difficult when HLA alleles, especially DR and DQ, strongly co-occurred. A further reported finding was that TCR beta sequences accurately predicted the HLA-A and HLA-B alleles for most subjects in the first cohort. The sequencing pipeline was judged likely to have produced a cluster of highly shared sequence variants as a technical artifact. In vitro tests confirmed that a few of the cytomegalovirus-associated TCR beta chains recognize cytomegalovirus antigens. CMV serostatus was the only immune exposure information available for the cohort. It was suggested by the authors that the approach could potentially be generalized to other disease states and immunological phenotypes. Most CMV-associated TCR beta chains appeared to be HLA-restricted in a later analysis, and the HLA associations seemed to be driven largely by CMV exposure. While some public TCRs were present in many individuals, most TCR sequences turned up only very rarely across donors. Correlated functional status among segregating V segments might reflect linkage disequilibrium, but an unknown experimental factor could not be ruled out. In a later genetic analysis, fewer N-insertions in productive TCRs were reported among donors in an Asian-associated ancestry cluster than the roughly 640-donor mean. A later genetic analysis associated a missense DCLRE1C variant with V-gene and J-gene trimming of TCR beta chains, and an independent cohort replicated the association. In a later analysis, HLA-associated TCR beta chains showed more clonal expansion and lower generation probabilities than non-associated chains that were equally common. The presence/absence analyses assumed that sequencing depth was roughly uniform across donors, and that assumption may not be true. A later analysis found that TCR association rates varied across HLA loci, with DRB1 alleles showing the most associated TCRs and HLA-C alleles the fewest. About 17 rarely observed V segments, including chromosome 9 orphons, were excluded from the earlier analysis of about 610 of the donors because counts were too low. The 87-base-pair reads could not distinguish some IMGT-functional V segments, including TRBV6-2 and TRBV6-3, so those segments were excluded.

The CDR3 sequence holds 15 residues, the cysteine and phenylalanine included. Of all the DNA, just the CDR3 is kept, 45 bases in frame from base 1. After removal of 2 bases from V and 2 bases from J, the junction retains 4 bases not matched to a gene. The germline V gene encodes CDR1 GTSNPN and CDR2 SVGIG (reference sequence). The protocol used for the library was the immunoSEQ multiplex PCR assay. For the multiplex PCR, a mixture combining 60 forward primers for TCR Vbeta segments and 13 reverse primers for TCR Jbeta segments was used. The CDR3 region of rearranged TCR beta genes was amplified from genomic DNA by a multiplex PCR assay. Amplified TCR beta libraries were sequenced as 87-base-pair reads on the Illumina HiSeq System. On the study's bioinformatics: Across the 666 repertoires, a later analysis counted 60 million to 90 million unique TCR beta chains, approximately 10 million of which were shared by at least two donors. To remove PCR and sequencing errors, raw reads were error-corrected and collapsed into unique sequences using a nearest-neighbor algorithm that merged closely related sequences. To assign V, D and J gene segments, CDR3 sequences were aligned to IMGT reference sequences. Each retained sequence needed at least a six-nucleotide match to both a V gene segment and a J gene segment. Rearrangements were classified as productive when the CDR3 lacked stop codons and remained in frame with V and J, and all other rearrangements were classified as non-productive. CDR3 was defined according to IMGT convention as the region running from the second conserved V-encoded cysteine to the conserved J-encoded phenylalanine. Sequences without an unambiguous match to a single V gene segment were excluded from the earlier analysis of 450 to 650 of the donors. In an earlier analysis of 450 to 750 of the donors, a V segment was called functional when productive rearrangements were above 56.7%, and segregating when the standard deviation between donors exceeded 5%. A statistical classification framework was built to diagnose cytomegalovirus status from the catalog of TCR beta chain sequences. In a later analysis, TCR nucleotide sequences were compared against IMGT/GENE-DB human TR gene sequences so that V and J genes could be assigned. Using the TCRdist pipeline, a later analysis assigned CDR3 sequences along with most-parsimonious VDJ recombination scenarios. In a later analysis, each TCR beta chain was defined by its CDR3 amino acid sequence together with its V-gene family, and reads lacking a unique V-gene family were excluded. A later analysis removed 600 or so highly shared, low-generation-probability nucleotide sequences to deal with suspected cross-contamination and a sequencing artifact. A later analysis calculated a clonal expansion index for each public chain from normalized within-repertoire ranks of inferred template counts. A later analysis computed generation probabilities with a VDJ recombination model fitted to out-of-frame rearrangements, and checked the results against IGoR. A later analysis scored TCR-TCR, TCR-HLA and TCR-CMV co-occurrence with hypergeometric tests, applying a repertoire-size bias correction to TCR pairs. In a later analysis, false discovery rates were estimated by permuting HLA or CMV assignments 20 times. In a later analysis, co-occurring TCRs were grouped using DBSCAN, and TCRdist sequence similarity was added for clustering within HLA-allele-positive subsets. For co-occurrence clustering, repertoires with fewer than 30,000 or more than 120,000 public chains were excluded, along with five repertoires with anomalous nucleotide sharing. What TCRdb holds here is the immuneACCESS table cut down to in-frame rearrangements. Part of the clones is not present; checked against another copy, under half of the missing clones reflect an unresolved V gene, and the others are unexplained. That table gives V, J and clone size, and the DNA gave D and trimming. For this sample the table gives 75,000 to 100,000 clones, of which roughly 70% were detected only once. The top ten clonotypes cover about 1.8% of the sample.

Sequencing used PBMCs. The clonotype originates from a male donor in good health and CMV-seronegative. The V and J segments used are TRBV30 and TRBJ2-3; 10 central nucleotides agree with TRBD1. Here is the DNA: TGTGCCTGGAGTCCAGGGACAGGGGTCACAGATACGCAGTATTTT. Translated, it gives CAWSPGTGVTDTQYF.